The present TCR beta chain was sequenced within a study of identical twins. Healthy Caucasians, and only they, were the donors. This clonotype was found many times. TCRdb used MiXCR to reprocess the 5' RACE reads, holding one entry per CDR3 protein. The sample includes hundreds of thousands of distinct CDR3 sequences, around 6% of them seen just once. The V end was cut by 0 bases, the J end by 7 bases, with 13 bases between. Germline V gene sequence: CDR1 SGDLS, CDR2 YYNGEE. CDR3 length: 14 residues. Sequencing was performed on naive T cells sorted from blood. V usage is TRBV9 and J usage is TRBJ1-2, with D possibly matching TRBD1 (5 bases). This clonotype originated in a man aged 18 to 30 in good health. For the CDR3, the DNA is TGTGCCAGCAGCGTAGATGGGGGTCGGGCTGGCTACACCTTC. Translated, it gives CASSVDGGRAGYTF.